This T cell receptor beta chain emerged from a study of CD8 T cells in ankylosing spondylitis. Notes on the study in general: Disease-linked clones bore a CD8+ phenotype, appearing relatively rarely in peripheral blood. Matched ankylosing spondylitis synovial fluid reportedly showed significant enrichment of disease-linked clones. Earlier authors reported some of these motif variants in reactive arthritis synovial fluid and blood. Among TCR beta sequences, a motif of several highly homologous variants appeared characteristic of ankylosing spondylitis blood.

Trimming removed 3 bases from V and 7 bases from J; junction bases left unmatched: 5. Germline loops: CDR1 MNHEY, CDR2 SVGAGI. CDR3 length: 14 amino acids. 5'-RACE, quantitative and with molecular barcodes, yielded the TCR beta libraries. TCRdb re-derived calls from the 5' RACE reads in MiXCR, one entry per CDR3 protein. The repertoire includes around 140,000 distinct CDR3 sequences, more than 15% of them detected once, and 30% to 35% sits in the top ten. As for this clonotype: The antigen remains unidentified.

This clonotype was sampled from a male donor with ankylosing spondylitis. The sequenced sample consisted of blood, either unsorted or a sorted T cell fraction (not recorded which). The V call is TRBV6-5, the J call TRBJ2-2, with TRBD2 matching over 7 bases. The CDR3 region is CASSYGDYSGELFF. CDR3 coding DNA: TGTGCCAGCAGTTATGGGGACTACAGCGGGGAGCTGTTTTTT.